This T cell receptor (beta chain) originates from a study of cytomegalovirus exposure and HLA in healthy donors. Trimming took off 5 bases at V and 4 bases at J, with 18 bases between the two ends. Looked up from germline, CDR1 is LNHNV and CDR2 is YYDKDF (reference sequence). CDR3 size: 15 residues. 60 Vbeta and 13 Jbeta primers were used in PCR. TCRdb keeps only in-frame clones here, not all; method: immunoSEQ multiplex PCR. The sample shows 90,000 to 110,000 clones, more than 80% of them seen only once. The chain joins TRBV15 to TRBJ2-7; possibly TRBD2 for D (6 bases). The sequence was obtained from a man aged 18 to 35 in good health and CMV-seronegative. Sequenced: PBMCs. CDR3 sequence (DNA): TGTGCCACCAGCCTCCACCGGGACTCAGCGTACGAGCAGTACTTC. It is translated as CATSLHRDSAYEQYF.